What follows describes a single T cell receptor (beta chain). The clone's antigen remains unknown. Base quality data are lacking; no much larger clone is found one base away. The data were obtained in a study of blood T cell repertoires in COVID-19 (TCRdb year 2020). Regarding the complete study: Samples from collaborators originated in the United States, Italy and Spain and spanned both the acute and convalescent phases of COVID-19. The sample metadata nearly always contained a de-identified subject ID, COVID-19 status, age in years and sex. The material from the prospective study consisted of cDNA or gDNA derived from T cells, B-cell-depleted T cells, or PBMCs. Where available, HLA class I and class II types were obtained from metadata supplied by the sample provider rather than from assay-based typing. Deeply sampled blood TCRbeta repertoires from subjects exposed to, actively infected with, or recovered from COVID-19 were included in the dataset. The repertoires were made available in a free public database intended to serve as a resource for research on the immune response to SARS-CoV-2. Samples were obtained from the ongoing ImmuneRACE study (first 160 participants) and from over 1,000 subjects provided by 6 global collaborators.

General conclusions and limits of the study: Clinical and demographic metadata were provided uncurated, with the amount varying by source and participant.

TCRbeta CDR3 regions were amplified from genomic DNA by means of the immunoSEQ Assay, a bias-controlled multiplex PCR. Concerning the study's data processing: Nucleated cell counts per sample were estimated from amplification of reference gene primers within the assay. To quantify the absolute abundance of each unique TCRbeta CDR3 rearrangement, sequence reads were collapsed and filtered. Productive Simpson clonality was computed per sample as the square root of Simpson's diversity index over productive rearrangements. TCRdb's version of the immuneACCESS table is confined to in-frame rearrangements and falls short of the full clone set. An unresolved V gene accounts for under half of the shortfall where checked; the remainder is of unknown origin. The V and J calls and clone size were taken over from that table, and D and trimming were inferred from the DNA. The sample table holds about 170,000 clones, of which 85% to 90% were seen once. The ten largest clones take up roughly 7% of the sample.

V lost 5 bases and J lost 2 bases; the stretch between them is 19 bases long. Per the germline V gene (reference sequence), MNHNY is the CDR1 and SVGAGI is the CDR2. Inclusive of the bounding cysteine and phenylalanine, the CDR3 is 17 residues long. CDR3 DNA is the only sequence kept; it has 51 bases, read in frame from the first base. Whole blood was collected in K2EDTA tubes by collaborating institutions according to the institutions' own protocols. For TCRbeta analysis, collaborator samples were shipped as frozen whole blood, as isolated PBMCs, or as DNA extracted from either sample type. The chain couples TRBV6-6 to TRBJ1-5; the D gene remains uncertain. This TCR was sampled from a woman older than 75 in a cohort sampled during active or convalescent COVID-19. The specimen was peripheral blood. The bases read TGTGCCAGCAGTCCTCATCCGGGGTGGGAGGGCAATCAGCCCCAGCATTTT. The resulting protein is CASSPHPGWEGNQPQHF.